This T cell receptor (beta chain) was found in a study of cytomegalovirus exposure and HLA in healthy donors (dated by TCRdb to between 2016 and 2019). Broadly, across the study: An earlier analysis of some 620 of the donors reported 250 to 350 Gb of sequence data and around 100 million unique TCR beta sequences obtained from about 180 million T cells. About 280 gigabases of sequencing data and approximately 85 million unique TCR sequences were included in an early release covering around 600 HLA-typed donors. Of the roughly 390 genotyped donors, roughly 76% were placed in the genetic ancestry cluster associated with self-reported Caucasian donors. The study was designed to test whether signatures of past pathogen exposure could be identified by cataloging public T cell receptors. The study used immunosequencing to profile the T cell repertoires of several hundred subjects and linked those repertoires to cytomegalovirus serostatus. A separate validation cohort of more than 100 different subjects was used in addition to the approximately 700-subject first cohort. High-throughput TCR immunosequencing, statistical association of individual TCRs with disease status, and machine learning were combined to predict cytomegalovirus infection status. To study patterns of TCR occurrence, a later analysis re-analyzed previously published TCR beta repertoires from 600 to 750 donors and added high-resolution HLA genotyping. Rather than drawing on any new phenotypic data, the later analysis identified candidate immune exposures from TCR beta sequences and the way those sequences occurred across donors. In an earlier analysis of roughly 540 of the donors, high-throughput TCR beta sequencing was used to judge whether each TCR beta V gene segment behaved as functional or pseudogenic. Donor age, sex, ethnicity and CMV serostatus were collected together with the repertoire data. A later genetic analysis used genome-wide SNP genotypes for about 60% of the roughly 700 donors, treating that subset as a discovery cohort. Every repertoire in the discovery cohort had been generated on one and the same sequencing platform. HLA typing covered class I and class II loci at four-digit resolution. The number of typed donors differed by locus: roughly 629-640 for A, B, C, DRB1 and DQB1; 522 for DQA1; around 580 for DPA1; and roughly 450 for DPB1. Several DR-DQ haplotypes were treated as single units for association and clustering because of strong linkage in the cohort. Among 398 genotyped donors of the cohort, an average of approximately 240,000 unique TCR beta nucleotide sequences were sequenced per donor, 15% to 20% of them non-productive.

In total, 630 or so healthy bone marrow donors made up the cohort. Cohort members were all nominally healthy when sampled, although unrecorded immune exposures were likely present. The donor was CMV seropositive and belonged to the group of 270 or so seropositive cohort members. Every donor gave a peripheral blood sample, and the peripheral blood mononuclear cells from that sample were used for TCR beta sequencing. The Qiagen DNeasy Blood Extraction Kit was used to extract genomic DNA from the blood cell samples. Beyond this particular receptor, the publication reports: In both the original and validation cohorts, the classifier was reported to diagnose cytomegalovirus status with high specificity and sensitivity. Across donors, most TCR sequences were observed very rarely, whereas some public TCRs were present in many individuals. Linkage disequilibrium might explain the correlated functional status among segregating V segments, but an unknown experimental factor could not be excluded. A cluster of highly shared sequence variants was judged likely to be a technical artifact of the sequencing pipeline. In a later analysis, most CMV-associated TCR beta chains were found to appear HLA-restricted, with HLA associations seemingly driven largely by CMV exposure. Presence/absence analyses assumed roughly uniform sequencing depth across donors, an assumption that may not hold. When HLA alleles, especially DR and DQ, strongly co-occurred, attributing TCR associations to individual alleles was difficult. In vitro tests confirmed that three of the cytomegalovirus-associated TCR beta chains recognize cytomegalovirus antigens. Specific HLA alleles were associated with about 17,000 TCR beta sequences at a false discovery rate of 0.05 in a later analysis. In a later genetic analysis, fewer N-insertions in productive TCRs were reported among donors in an Asian-associated ancestry cluster than the approximately 710-donor mean. According to the authors, the approach could potentially be generalized to other disease states and immunological phenotypes. According to a later analysis, TCR association rates differed among HLA loci, with DRB1 alleles showing the most associated TCRs and HLA-C alleles showing the fewest. A further reported finding was that TCR beta sequences accurately predicted the HLA-A and HLA-B alleles for most subjects in the first cohort. An association between a missense DCLRE1C variant and V-gene and J-gene trimming of TCR beta chains was found in a later genetic analysis and replicated in an independent cohort. HLA typing was unavailable for some donors at each locus, so association tests used only the typed subset. Several of the top co-occurrence clusters appeared to be linked to parvovirus B19, influenza, CMV and Epstein-Barr virus, according to a later analysis. In a later analysis, HLA-associated TCR beta chains showed more clonal expansion and lower generation probabilities than non-associated chains that were equally common. In an earlier analysis of some 540 of the donors, most TCR beta V segments appeared in productive rearrangements about 87% or about 30% of the time, broadly matching IMGT annotations. In the study, about 150 TCR beta chains were listed as associated with cytomegalovirus. Because counts were too low, 15 to 20 rarely observed V segments, including chromosome 9 orphons, were excluded from the earlier analysis of about 500 of the donors. Some IMGT-functional V segments, including TRBV6-2 and TRBV6-3, could not be told apart with the 87-base-pair reads, so those segments were excluded. Immune exposure information for the cohort was limited to CMV serostatus. Only TCR beta chains were sequenced in this cohort, and the absence of alpha or paired-chain data limited detectable features.

Receptor amplification or capture employed the immunoSEQ multiplex PCR assay. For the multiplex PCR, a mixture combining 60 forward primers for TCR Vbeta segments and 13 reverse primers for TCR Jbeta segments was used. The CDR3 region of rearranged TCR beta genes was amplified from genomic DNA by a multiplex PCR assay. On the Illumina HiSeq System, the amplified TCR beta libraries were sequenced as 87-base-pair reads. Turning to the authors' computational methods: In a later analysis, around 80 million unique TCR beta chains were counted across the roughly 700 repertoires, and roughly 10 million of these chains were shared by at least two donors. To remove PCR and sequencing errors, raw reads were error-corrected and collapsed into unique sequences using a nearest-neighbor algorithm that merged closely related sequences. Alignment of CDR3 sequences to IMGT reference sequences was used to assign V, D and J gene segments. Each retained sequence needed at least a six-nucleotide match to both a V gene segment and a J gene segment. A rearrangement was called productive if the CDR3 had no stop codons and remained in frame with V and J, and every other rearrangement was called non-productive. Following IMGT convention, CDR3 was defined as the stretch from the second conserved V-encoded cysteine to the conserved J-encoded phenylalanine. The earlier analysis of around 640 of the donors excluded sequences that lacked an unambiguous match to a single V gene segment. In an earlier analysis of about 590 of the donors, a V segment was called functional when productive rearrangements were above 56.7%, and segregating when the standard deviation between donors exceeded 5%. A statistical classification framework was built to diagnose cytomegalovirus status from the catalog of TCR beta chain sequences. In a later analysis, TCR nucleotide sequences were compared against IMGT/GENE-DB human TR gene sequences so that V and J genes could be assigned. In a later analysis, CDR3 sequences and most-parsimonious VDJ recombination scenarios were assigned using the TCRdist pipeline. In a later analysis, every TCR beta chain was defined by the combination of its CDR3 amino acid sequence and its V-gene family, and reads without a unique V-gene family were dropped. As a way to deal with suspected cross-contamination and a sequencing artifact, a later analysis dropped hundreds of nucleotide sequences that were highly shared and had low generation probability. A later analysis calculated a clonal expansion index for each public chain from normalized within-repertoire ranks of inferred template counts. In a later analysis, generation probabilities were computed using a VDJ recombination model fitted to out-of-frame rearrangements, and the results were checked against IGoR. A later analysis scored TCR-TCR, TCR-HLA and TCR-CMV co-occurrence with hypergeometric tests, applying a repertoire-size bias correction to TCR pairs. False discovery rates were estimated in a later analysis by permuting HLA or CMV assignments 20 times. In a later analysis, co-occurring TCRs were grouped with DBSCAN, and TCRdist sequence similarity was added when clustering was performed within HLA-allele-positive subsets. Repertoires with fewer than 30,000 or more than 120,000 public chains were left out of co-occurrence clustering, as were five repertoires with anomalous nucleotide sharing. TCRdb's version of the immuneACCESS table is confined to in-frame rearrangements and falls short of the full clone set. An unresolved V gene accounts for under half of the shortfall where checked; the remainder is of unknown origin. V and J calls and clone size come straight from that table; D and trimming were deduced from the DNA. The table for this sample lists roughly 100,000 clones; roughly 72% of them were counted only once. Of the sample, around 5% is held by the ten largest clones.

The germline V gene specifies SGHTS as CDR1 and YDEGEE as CDR2. There are 14 amino acids in the CDR3, from cysteine to phenylalanine inclusive. Only CDR3 DNA is held: 42 bases, read in frame from base 1. The junction shows trimming of 9 bases on V and 5 bases on J, and the gene matches do not reach 11 bases of it. Notes on this clone: Its antigen is unknown. No base-level quality is on record; no much larger clone is a single base apart.

The sequence links TRBV5-8 to TRBJ1-2, with TRBD1 identical over 9 junction bases. The clonotype originates from a man under 40 in good health and CMV-seropositive. Source material: PBMCs. The base sequence is TGTGCCACCTCCCGGGACAGGGTGGGATATGGCTACACCTTC. Its translation reads: CATSRDRVGYGYTF.